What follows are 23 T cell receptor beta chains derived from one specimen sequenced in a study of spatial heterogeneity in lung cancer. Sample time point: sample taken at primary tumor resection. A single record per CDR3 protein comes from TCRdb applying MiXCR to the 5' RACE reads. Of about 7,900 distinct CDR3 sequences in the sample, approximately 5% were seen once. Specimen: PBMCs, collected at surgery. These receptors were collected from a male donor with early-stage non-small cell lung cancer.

The CDR3 loop is CASSLGQKNTEAFF. The CDR3 nucleotides are TGTGCCAGCAGCTTAGGACAGAAGAACACTGAAGCTTTCTTT. The chain carries TRBV7-9 and TRBJ1-1; maybe TRBD1 (5 bases). There are 14 residues in the CDR3. Germline CDR1 SEHNR, CDR2 FQNEAQ (reference sequence). Deletions cut 1 base from V and 1 base from J, with 7 bases between.

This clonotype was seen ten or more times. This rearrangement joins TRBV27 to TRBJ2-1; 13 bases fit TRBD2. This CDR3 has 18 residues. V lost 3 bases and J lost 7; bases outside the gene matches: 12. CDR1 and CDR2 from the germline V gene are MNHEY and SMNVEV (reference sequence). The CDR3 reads CASSFTSVGLAGANEQFF. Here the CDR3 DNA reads TGTGCCAGCAGTTTTACATCAGTAGGACTAGCGGGAGCAAATGAGCAGTTCTTC.

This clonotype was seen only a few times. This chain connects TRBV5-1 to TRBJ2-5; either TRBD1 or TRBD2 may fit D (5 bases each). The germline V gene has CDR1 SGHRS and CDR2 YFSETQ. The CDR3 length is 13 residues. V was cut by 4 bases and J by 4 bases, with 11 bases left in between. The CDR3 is CASSPGARETQYF. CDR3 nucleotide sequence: TGCGCCAGCAGCCCCGGGGCCCGAGAGACCCAGTACTTC. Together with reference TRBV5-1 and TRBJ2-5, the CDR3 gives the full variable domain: KAGVTQTPRYLIKTRGQQVTLSCSPISGHRSVSWYQQTPGQGLQFLFEYFSETQRNKGNFPGRFSGRQFSNSRSEMNVSTLELGDSALYLCASSPGARETQYFGPGTRLLVL.

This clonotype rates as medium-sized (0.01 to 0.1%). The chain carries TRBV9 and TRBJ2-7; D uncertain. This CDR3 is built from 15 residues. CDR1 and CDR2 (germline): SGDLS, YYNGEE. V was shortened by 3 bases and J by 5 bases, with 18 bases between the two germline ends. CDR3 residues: CASSALPGPDHEQYF. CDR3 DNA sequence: TGTGCCAGCAGCGCTCTACCGGGTCCCGACCACGAGCAGTACTTC. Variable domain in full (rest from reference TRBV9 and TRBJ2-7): DSGVTQTPKHLITATGQRVTLRCSPRSGDLSVYWYQQSLDQGLQFLIQYYNGEERAKGNILERFSAQQFPDLHSELNLSSLELGDSALYFCASSALPGPDHEQYFGPGTRLTVT.

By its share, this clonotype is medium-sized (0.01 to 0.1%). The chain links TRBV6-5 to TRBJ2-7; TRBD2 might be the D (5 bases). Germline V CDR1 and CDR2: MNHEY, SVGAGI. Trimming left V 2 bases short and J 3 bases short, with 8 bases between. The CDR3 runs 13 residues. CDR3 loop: CASSYPRGYEQYF. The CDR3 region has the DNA TGTGCCAGCAGTTACCCCCGGGGCTACGAGCAGTACTTC.

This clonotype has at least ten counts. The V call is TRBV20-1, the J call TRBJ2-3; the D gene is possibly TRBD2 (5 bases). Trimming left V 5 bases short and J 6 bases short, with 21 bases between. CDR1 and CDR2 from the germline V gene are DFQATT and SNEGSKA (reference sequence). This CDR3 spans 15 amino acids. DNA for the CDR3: TGCAGTGCTGACCCGCGGGCCCCGCGTGTCGATACGCAGTATTTT. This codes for CSADPRAPRVDTQYF.

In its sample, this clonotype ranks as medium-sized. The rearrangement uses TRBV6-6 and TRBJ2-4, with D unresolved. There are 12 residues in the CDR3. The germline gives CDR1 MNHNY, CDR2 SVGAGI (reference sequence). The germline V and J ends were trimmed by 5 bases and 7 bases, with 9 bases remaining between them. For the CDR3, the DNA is TGTGCCAGCAGTCGACCTTATAACATTCAGTACTTC. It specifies CASSRPYNIQYF.

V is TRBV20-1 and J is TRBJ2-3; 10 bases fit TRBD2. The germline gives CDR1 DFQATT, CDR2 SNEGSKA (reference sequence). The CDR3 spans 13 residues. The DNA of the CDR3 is TGCAGCCAACTAGCGGGACTCACAGATACGCAGTATTTT. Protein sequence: CSQLAGLTDTQYF.

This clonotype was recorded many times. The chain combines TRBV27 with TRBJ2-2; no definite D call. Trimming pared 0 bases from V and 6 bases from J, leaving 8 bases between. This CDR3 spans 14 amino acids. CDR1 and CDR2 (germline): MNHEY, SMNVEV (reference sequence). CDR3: CASSLSYSAGELFF. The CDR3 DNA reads TGTGCCAGCAGTTTATCTTATTCTGCCGGGGAGCTGTTTTTT.

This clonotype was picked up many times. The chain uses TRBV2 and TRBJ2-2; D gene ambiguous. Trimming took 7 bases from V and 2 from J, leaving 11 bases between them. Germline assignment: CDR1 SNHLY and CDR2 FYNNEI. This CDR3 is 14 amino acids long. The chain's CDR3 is CASIPDGNTGELFF. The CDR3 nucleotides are TGTGCCAGCATCCCGGACGGAAACACCGGGGAGCTGTTTTTT.

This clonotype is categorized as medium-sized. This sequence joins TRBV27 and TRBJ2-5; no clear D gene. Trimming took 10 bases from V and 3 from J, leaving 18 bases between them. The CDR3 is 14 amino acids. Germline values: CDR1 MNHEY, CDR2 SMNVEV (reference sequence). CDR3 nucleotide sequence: TGTGCCACCCGCGTGGGCTTTGAGAAAGAGACCCAGTACTTC. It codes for CATRVGFEKETQYF.

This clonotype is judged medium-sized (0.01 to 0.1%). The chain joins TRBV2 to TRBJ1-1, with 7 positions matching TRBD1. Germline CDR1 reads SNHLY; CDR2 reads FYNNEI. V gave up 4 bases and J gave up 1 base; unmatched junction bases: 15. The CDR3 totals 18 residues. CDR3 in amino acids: CASSAKPRDSNPNTEAFF. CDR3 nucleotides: TGTGCCAGCAGTGCAAAACCCCGGGACAGTAACCCGAACACTGAAGCTTTCTTT.

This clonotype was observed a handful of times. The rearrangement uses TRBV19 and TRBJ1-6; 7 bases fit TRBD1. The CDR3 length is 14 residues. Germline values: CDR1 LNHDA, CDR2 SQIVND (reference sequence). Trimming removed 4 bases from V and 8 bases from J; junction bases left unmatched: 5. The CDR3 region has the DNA TGTGCCAGTAGTACGACAGGGTCGGATTCACCCCTCCACTTT. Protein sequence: CASSTTGSDSPLHF.

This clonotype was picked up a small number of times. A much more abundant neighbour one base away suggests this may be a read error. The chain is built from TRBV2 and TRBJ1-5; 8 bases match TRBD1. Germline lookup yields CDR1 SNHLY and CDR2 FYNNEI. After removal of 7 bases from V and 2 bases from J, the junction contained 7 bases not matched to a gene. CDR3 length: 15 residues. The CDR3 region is CASKPVTGGNQPQHF. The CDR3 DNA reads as TGTGCCAGCAAACCTGTGACAGGGGGCAATCAGCCCCAGCATTTT.

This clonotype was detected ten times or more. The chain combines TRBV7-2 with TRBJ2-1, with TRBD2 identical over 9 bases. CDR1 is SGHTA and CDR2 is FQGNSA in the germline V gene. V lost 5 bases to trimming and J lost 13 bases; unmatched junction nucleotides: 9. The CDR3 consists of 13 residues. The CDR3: CASSPSWRGGQFF. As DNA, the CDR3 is TGTGCCAGCAGCCCCTCTTGGCGGGGGGGCCAGTTCTTC.

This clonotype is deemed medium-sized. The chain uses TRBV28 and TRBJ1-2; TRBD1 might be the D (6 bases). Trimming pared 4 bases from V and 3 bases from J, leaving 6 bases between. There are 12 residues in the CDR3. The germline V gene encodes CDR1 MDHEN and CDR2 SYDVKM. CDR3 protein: CASSSGDYGYTF. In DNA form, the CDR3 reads TGTGCCAGCAGTTCAGGGGACTATGGCTACACCTTC.

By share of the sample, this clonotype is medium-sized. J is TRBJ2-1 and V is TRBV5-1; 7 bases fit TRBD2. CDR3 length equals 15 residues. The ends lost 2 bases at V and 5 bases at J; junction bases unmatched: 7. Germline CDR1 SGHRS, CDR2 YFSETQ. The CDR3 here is CASSFKRGENNEQFF. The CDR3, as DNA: TGCGCCAGCAGCTTCAAACGGGGGGAAAACAATGAGCAGTTCTTC.

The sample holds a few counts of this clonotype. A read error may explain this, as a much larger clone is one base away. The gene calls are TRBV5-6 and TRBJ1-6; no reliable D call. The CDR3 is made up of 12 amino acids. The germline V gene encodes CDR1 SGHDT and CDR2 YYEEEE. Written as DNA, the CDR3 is TGTGCCAGCAGCTTGGTTGATTCACCCCCCCACTTT. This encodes CASSLVDSPPHF.

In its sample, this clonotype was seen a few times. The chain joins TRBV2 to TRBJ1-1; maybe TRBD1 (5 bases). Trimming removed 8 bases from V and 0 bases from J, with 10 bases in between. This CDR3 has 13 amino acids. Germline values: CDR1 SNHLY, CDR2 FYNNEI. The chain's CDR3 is CASRADMNTEAFF. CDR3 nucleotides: TGTGCCAGCCGGGCGGACATGAACACTGAAGCTTTCTTT.

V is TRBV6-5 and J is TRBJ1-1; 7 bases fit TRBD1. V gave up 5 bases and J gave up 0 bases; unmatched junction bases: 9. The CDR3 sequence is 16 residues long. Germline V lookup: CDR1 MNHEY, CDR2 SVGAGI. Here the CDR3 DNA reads TGTGCCAGCAGTAAAGGACAGGCCCAACTGAACACTGAAGCTTTCTTT. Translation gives CASSKGQAQLNTEAFF.

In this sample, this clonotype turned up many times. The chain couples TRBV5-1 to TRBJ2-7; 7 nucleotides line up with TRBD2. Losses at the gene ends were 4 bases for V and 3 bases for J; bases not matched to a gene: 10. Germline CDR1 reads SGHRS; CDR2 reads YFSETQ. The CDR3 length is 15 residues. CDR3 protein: CASSPGGTSSYEQYF. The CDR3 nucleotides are TGCGCCAGCAGCCCCGGGGGGACGTCAAGCTACGAGCAGTACTTC. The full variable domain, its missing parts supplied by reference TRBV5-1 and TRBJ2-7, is KAGVTQTPRYLIKTRGQQVTLSCSPISGHRSVSWYQQTPGQGLQFLFEYFSETQRNKGNFPGRFSGRQFSNSRSEMNVSTLELGDSALYLCASSPGGTSSYEQYFGPGTRLTVT.

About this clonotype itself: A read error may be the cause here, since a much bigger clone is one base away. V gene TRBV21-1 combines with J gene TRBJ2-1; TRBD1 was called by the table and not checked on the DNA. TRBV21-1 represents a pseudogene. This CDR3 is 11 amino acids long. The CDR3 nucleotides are TGTGCCAGCGCCAGGGGATATGAGCGGTTCTTC. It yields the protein CASARGYERFF.

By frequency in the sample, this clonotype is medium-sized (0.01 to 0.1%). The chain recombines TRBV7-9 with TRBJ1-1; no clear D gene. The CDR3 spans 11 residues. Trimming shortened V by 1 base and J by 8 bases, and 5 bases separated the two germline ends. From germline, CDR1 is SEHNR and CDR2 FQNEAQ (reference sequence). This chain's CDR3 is CASSLDREAFF. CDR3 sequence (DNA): TGTGCCAGCAGCTTAGACCGGGAAGCTTTCTTT.